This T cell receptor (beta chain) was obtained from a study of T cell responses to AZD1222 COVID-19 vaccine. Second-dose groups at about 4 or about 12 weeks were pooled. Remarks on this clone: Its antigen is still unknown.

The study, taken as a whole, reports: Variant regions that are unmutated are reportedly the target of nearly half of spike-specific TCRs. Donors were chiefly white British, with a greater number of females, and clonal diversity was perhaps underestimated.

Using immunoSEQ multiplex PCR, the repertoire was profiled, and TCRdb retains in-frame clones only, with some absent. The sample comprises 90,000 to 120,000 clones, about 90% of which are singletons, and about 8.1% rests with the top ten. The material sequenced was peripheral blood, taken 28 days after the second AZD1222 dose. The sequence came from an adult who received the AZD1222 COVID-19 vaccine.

Here the CDR3 DNA reads TGTGCCAGCAGCTTGGCTCAGACGGAGACCCAGTACTTC. This translates into CASSLAQTETQYF. V is TRBV5-6 and J is TRBJ2-5, with unresolved D. V shed 0 bases and J shed 5 bases, with 8 bases lying between them. Germline V gene sequence: CDR1 SGHDT, CDR2 YYEEEE. The CDR3 loop spans 13 amino acids. Together with reference TRBV5-6 and TRBJ2-5, the CDR3 gives the full variable domain: DAGVTQSPTHLIKTRGQQVTLRCSPKSGHDTVSWYQQALGQGPQFIFQYYEEEERQRGNFPDRFSGHQFPNYSSELNVNALLLGDSALYLCASSLAQTETQYFGPGTRLLVL.